This T cell receptor (beta chain) was identified during a study of shared clonotypes between healthy human individuals. This clone has only one observation. Its antigen remains unknown. Overall study results and limits: The authors sampled blood alone, and tissue repertoires likely differ.

CD45RO-negative cells were positively selected for CCR7, leaving out terminally differentiated effector memory CD45RA+ cells. The protocol was immunoSEQ multiplex PCR, while the TCRdb copy is restricted to in-frame clones and leaves out a portion. The data hold 800,000 to 950,000 clones, with about 97% observed a single time. CDR1 and CDR2 (germline): GTSNPN, SVGIG (reference sequence). The CDR3 consists of 16 residues. V was pared by 2 bases and J by 3 bases, with 10 bases of the junction left unmatched. Sequencing was carried out using naive CD8+ T cells sorted from blood. The V gene is TRBV30, the J gene TRBJ2-7, with 10 positions matching TRBD1. The clonotype comes from a man aged 30 to 39 in good health. The CDR3 nucleotides are TGTGCCTGGAGTCTGCTCGGGACAGGGGTCCGCTACGAGCAGTACTTC. Its protein product is CAWSLLGTGVRYEQYF.